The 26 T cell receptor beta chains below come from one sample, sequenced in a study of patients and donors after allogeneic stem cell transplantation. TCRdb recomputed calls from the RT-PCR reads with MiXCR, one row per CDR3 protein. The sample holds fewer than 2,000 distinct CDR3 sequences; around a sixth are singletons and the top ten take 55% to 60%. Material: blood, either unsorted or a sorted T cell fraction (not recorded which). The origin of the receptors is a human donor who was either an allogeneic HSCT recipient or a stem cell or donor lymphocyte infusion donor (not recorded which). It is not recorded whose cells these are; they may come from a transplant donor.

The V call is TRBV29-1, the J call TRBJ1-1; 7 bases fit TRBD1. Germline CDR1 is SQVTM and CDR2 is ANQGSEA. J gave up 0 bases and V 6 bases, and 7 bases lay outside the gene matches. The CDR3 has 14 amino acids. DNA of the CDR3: TGCAGCGTGGCCCAGGGGGGTTTGAACACTGAAGCTTTCTTT. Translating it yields CSVAQGGLNTEAFF.

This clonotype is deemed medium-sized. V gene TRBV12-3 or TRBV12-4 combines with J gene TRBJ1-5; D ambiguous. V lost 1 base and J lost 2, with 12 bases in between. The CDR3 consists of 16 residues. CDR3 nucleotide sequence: TGTGCCAGCAGTTTAGGACCGGAACGGGGCAATCAGCCCCAGCATTTT. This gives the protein CASSLGPERGNQPQHF.

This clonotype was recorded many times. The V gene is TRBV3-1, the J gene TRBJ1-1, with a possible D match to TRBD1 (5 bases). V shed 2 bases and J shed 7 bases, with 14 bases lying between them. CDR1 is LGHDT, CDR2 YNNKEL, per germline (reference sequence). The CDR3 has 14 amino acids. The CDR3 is CASSQTDSSVEAFF. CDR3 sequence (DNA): TGTGCCAGCAGCCAAACAGACAGTAGCGTTGAAGCTTTCTTT. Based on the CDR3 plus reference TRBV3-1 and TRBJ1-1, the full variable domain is DTAVSQTPKYLVTQMGNDKSIKCEQNLGHDTMYWYKQDSKKFLKIMFSYNNKELIINETVPNRFSPKSPDKAHLNLHINSLELGDSAVYFCASSQTDSSVEAFFGQGTRLTVV.

The CDR3 bases are TGTGCCAGCCGACGAACAGGGGACTATGGCTACACCTTC. The encoded protein is CASRRTGDYGYTF. The J gene is TRBJ1-2, the V gene TRBV27; TRBD1 aligns across 7 bases. CDR1 is MNHEY and CDR2 is SMNVEV in the germline V gene (reference sequence). The CDR3 length is 13 residues. V shed 8 bases and J 3 bases; nucleotides not matched to a gene: 6.

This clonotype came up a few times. CDR3 amino acids: CASSATPGETALAKNIQYF. Here the CDR3 DNA reads TGTGCCAGCAGCGCAACACCGGGTGAGACCGCTTTAGCCAAAAACATTCAGTACTTC. The V and J genes are TRBV7-9 and TRBJ2-4; D remains unclear. The germline CDR1 and CDR2 sequences are SEHNR and FQNEAQ (reference sequence). Trimming left V 5 bases short and J 0 bases short, with 23 bases between. There are 19 residues in the CDR3.

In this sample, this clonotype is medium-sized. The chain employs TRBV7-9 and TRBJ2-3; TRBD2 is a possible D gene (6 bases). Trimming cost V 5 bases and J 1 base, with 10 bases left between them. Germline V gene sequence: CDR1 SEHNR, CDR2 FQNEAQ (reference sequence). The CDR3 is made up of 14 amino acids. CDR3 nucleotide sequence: TGTGCCAGCAGCGAGCGGGTCCGCACAGATACGCAGTATTTT. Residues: CASSERVRTDTQYF.

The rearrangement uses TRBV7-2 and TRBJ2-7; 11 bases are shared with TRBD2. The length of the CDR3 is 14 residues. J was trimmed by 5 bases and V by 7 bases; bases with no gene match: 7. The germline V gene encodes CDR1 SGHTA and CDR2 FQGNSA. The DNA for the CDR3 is TGTGCCAGCACATCAACTAGCGGGAGTGACGAGCAGTACTTC. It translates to CASTSTSGSDEQYF. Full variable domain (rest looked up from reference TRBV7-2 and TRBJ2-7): GAGVSQSPSNKVTEKGKDVELRCDPISGHTALYWYRQSLGQGLEFLIYFQGNSAPDKSGLPSDRFSAERTGGSVSTLTIQRTQQEDSAVYLCASTSTSGSDEQYFGPGTRLTVT.

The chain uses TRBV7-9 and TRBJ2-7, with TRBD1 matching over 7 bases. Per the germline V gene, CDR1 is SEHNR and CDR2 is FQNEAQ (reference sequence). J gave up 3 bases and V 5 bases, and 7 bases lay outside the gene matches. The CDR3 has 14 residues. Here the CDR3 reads CASSPRQGHYEQYF. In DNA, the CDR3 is TGTGCCAGCAGCCCCCGACAGGGCCACTACGAGCAGTACTTC.

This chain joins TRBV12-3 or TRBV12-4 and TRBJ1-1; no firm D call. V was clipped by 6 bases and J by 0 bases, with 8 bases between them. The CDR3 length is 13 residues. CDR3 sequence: CASSIHLNTEAFF. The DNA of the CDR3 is TGTGCCAGCAGCATACACCTGAACACTGAAGCTTTCTTT.

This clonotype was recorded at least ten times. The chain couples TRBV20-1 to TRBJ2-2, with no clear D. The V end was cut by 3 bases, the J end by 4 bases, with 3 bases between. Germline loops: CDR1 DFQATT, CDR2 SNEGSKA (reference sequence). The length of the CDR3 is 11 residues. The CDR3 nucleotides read TGCAGTGCTAGGGGCACCGGGGAGCTGTTTTTT. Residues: CSARGTGELFF.

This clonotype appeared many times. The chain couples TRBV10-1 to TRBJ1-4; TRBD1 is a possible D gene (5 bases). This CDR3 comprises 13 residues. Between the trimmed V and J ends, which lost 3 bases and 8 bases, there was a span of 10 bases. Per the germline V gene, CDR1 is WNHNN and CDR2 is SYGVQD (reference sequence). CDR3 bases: TGCGCCAGCAGTGACAGGGCAGGCGAAAAACTGTTTTTT. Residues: CASSDRAGEKLFF.

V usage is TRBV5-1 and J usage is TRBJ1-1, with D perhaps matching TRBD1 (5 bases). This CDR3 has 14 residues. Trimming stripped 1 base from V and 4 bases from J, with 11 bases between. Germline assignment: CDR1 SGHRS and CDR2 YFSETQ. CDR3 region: CASSLFGGGTEAFF. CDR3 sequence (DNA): TGCGCCAGCAGCTTGTTCGGCGGGGGCACTGAAGCTTTCTTT.

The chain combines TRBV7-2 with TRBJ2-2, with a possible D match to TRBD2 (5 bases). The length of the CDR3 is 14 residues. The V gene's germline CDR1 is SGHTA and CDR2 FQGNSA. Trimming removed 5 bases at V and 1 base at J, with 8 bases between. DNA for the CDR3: TGTGCCAGCAGCATACTAGTGAACACCGGGGAGCTGTTTTTT. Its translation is CASSILVNTGELFF.

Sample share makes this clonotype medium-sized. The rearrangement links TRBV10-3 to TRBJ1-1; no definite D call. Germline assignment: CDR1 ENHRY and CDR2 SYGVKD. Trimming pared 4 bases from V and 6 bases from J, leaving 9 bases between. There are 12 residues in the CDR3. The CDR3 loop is CAISVGRAEAFF. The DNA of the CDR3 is TGTGCCATCAGTGTAGGACGCGCTGAAGCTTTCTTT.

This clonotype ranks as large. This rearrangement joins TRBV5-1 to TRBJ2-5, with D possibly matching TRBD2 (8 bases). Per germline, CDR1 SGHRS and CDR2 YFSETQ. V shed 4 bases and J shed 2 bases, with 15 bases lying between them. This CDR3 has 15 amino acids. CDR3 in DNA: TGCGCCAGCAGCCCCGGGAGGGGGCTTCAAGAGACCCAGTACTTC. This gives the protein CASSPGRGLQETQYF.

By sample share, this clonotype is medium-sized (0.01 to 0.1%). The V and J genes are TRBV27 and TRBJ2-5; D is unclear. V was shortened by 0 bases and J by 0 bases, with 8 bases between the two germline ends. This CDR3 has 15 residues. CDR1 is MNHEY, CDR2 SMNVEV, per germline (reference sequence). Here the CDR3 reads CASSLSVGNQETQYF. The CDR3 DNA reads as TGTGCCAGCAGTTTATCGGTTGGAAACCAAGAGACCCAGTACTTC.

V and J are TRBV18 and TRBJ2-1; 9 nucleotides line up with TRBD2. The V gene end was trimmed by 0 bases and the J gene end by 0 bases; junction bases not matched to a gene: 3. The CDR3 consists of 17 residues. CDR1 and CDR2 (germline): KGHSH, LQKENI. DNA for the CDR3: TGTGCCAGCTCACCACCGCTAGCGGGGAGCTCCTACAATGAGCAGTTCTTC. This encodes CASSPPLAGSSYNEQFF.

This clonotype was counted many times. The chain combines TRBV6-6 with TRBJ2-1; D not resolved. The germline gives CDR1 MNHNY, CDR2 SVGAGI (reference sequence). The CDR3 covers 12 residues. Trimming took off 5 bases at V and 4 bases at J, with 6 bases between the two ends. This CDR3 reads CASSRPYNEQFF. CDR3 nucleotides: TGTGCCAGCAGTCGACCGTACAATGAGCAGTTCTTC.

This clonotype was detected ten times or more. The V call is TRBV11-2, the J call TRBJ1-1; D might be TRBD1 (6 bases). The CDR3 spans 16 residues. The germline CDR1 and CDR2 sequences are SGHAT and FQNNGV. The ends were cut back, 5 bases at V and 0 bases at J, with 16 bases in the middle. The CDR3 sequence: CASSKGITGLNTEAFF. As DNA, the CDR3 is TGTGCCAGCAGCAAAGGGATAACAGGGCTGAACACTGAAGCTTTCTTT. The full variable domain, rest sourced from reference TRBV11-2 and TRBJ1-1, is EAGVAQSPRYKIIEKRQSVAFWCNPISGHATLYWYQQILGQGPKLLIQFQNNGVVDDSQLPKDRFSAERLKGVDSTLKIQPAKLEDSAVYLCASSKGITGLNTEAFFGQGTRLTVV.

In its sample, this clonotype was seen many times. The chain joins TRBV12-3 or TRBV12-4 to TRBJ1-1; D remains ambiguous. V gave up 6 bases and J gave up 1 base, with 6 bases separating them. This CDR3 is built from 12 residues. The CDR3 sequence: CASRPGNTEAFF. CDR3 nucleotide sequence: TGTGCCAGCAGACCCGGGAACACTGAAGCTTTCTTT.

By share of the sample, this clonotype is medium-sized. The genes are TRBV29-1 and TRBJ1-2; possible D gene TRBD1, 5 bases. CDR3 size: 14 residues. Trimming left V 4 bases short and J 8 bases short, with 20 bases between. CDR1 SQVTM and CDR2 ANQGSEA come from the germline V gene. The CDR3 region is CSVGSDGTGGGYTF. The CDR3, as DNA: TGCAGCGTTGGCTCCGACGGAACGGGGGGAGGCTACACCTTC.

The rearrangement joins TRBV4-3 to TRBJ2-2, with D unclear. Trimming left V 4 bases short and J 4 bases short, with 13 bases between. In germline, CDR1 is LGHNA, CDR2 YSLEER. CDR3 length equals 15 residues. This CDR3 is CASSPTVGSTGELFF. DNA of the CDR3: TGCGCCAGCAGCCCGACGGTCGGTAGCACCGGGGAGCTGTTTTTT.

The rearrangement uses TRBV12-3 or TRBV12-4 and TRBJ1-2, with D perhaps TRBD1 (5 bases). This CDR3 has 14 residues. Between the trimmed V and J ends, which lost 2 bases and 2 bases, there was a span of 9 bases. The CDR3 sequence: CASSLRAGNYGYTF. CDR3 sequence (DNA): TGTGCCAGCAGTTTAAGGGCAGGGAACTATGGCTACACCTTC.

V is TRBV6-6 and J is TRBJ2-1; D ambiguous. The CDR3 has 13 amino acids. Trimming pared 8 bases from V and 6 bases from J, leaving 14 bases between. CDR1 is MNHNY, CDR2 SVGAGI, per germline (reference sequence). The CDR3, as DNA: TGTGCCAGCTCACCAGGTGACTTCAATGAGCAGTTCTTC. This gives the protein CASSPGDFNEQFF.

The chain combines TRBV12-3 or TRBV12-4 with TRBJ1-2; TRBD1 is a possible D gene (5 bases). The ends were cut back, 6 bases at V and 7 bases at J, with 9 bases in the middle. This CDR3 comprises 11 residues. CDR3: CASSRRGGYTF. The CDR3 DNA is TGTGCCAGCAGCCGGAGGGGTGGCTACACCTTC.

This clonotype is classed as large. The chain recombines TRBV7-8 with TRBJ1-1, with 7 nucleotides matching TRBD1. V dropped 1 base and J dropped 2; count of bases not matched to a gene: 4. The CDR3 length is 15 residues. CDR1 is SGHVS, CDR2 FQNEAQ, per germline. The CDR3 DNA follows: TGTGCCAGCAGCTTAGTGCCAGGGGGAAACACTGAAGCTTTCTTT. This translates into CASSLVPGGNTEAFF.